This TCR beta chain was found in a study of cytomegalovirus exposure and HLA in healthy donors. With 60 Vbeta and 13 Jbeta primers, the PCR was carried out. Profiled with immunoSEQ multiplex PCR; TCRdb holds only in-frame clones, not every one. The sample gives 150,000 or so clones, 75% to 90% of which show up once; roughly 4.3% is in the top ten. A word on this clone: What it recognizes is unknown.

Study-level findings and limits: Productive rates of about 87% or about 30% were seen for most TCR beta V segments in an earlier analysis.

The sequence was obtained from a man over 45 in good health and CMV-seropositive. The specimen was PBMCs.

The CDR3 region has the DNA TGCGCCAGCACCCATTCGGGACAGCCTCAAGAGACCCAGTACTTC. This codes for CASTHSGQPQETQYF. The chain is built from TRBV4-1 and TRBJ2-5; the match to TRBD1 covers 7 bases. Germline CDR1 reads MGHRA; CDR2 reads YSYEKL. The CDR3 sequence is 15 residues long. Trimming took 7 bases from V and 2 from J; bases not matched to a gene: 10.